The sequence of this TCR beta chain was determined in a study of tumour-infiltrating T cells in Burkitt lymphoma. About the study: The Burkitt lymphoma cohort spanned all epidemiological subtypes. Overall and progression-free survival were predicted by productive clonality.

The germline V gene encodes CDR1 SGHVS and CDR2 FQNEAQ. Trimming stripped 5 bases from V and 10 bases from J, with 12 bases between. CDR3 size: 13 residues. Here immunoSEQ multiplex PCR was the method, and the copy in TCRdb shows in-frame clones only, minus some. The sample holds about 3,700 clones, around 14% seen once. The chain combines TRBV7-8 with TRBJ1-6; possible D gene TRBD1, 6 bases. Sequencing was carried out using tumor tissue. The sequence derives from a human donor with Burkitt lymphoma. The CDR3 bases are TGTGCCAGCAGCACCACAGGGTTGTCACCCCTCCACTTT. Translated, it gives CASSTTGLSPLHF.